The 27 T cell receptor beta chains given below trace back to one sample, sequenced in a study of T cells after yellow fever vaccination. Each CDR3 protein is one row after TCRdb ran MiXCR on the 5' RACE reads. The sample includes roughly 310,000 distinct CDR3 sequences, approximately 3.8% of them seen just once. The sequencing here drew on PBMCs, taken on the day of the yellow fever booster vaccination. These receptors were obtained from a man aged 18 to 30 who received the YFV17D yellow fever vaccine.

This clonotype has more than one count but fewer than ten. J is TRBJ2-3 and V is TRBV11-1; 9 nucleotides line up with TRBD2. V dropped 1 base and J dropped 2; count of bases not matched to a gene: 7. Germline CDR1 reads SGHAT; CDR2 reads FQDESV (reference sequence). This CDR3 spans 17 amino acids. The DNA of the CDR3 is TGTGCCAGCAGCTTAGACGGACTAGCGAGTTTCACAGATACGCAGTATTTT. The encoded protein is CASSLDGLASFTDTQYF.

At least ten counts were recorded for this clonotype. This chain connects TRBV6-5 to TRBJ2-5; 8 bases are a match to TRBD1. From germline, CDR1 is MNHEY and CDR2 SVGAGI. The junction had 5 bases not matched to a gene; V was cut back by 4 bases and J by 4 bases. This CDR3 has 14 amino acids. CDR3 DNA sequence: TGTGCCAGCAGTTCTACAGGGGGTAGAGAGACCCAGTACTTC. It encodes CASSSTGGRETQYF.

In this sample, this clonotype turned up many times. The chain has TRBV5-1 and TRBJ1-1, with 7 bases aligning to TRBD1. V gave up 4 bases and J gave up 4 bases; unmatched junction bases: 7. The length of the CDR3 is 14 residues. Germline V gene sequence: CDR1 SGHRS, CDR2 YFSETQ. The DNA of the CDR3 is TGCGCCAGCAGCGCCCGGGACAGAGGCACTGAAGCTTTCTTT. Protein sequence: CASSARDRGTEAFF.

The gene calls are TRBV5-6 and TRBJ2-5, with D possibly TRBD2 on 5 matching bases. The germline V gene encodes CDR1 SGHDT and CDR2 YYEEEE. Trimming shortened V by 2 bases and J by 5 bases, and 13 bases separated the two germline ends. There are 14 residues in the CDR3. The CDR3 spells CASSFGPWEETQYF. CDR3 bases: TGTGCCAGCAGCTTTGGTCCCTGGGAGGAGACCCAGTACTTC.

This clonotype came up a few times. A read error may produce the germline difference seen at one junction end. This sequence joins TRBV7-2 and TRBJ2-3; possibly TRBD2 for D (6 bases). Germline CDR1 and CDR2: SGHTA and FQGNSA. This CDR3 is built from 15 residues. The CDR3 loop reads CASSPWDSYTDTQYF. Here the CDR3 DNA reads TGTGCTAGCAGCCCGTGGGACTCTTACACAGATACGCAGTATTTT.

This clonotype was counted at least ten times. V gene TRBV5-1 combines with J gene TRBJ2-7; D may correspond to TRBD1 or TRBD2 (5 bases each). Germline V CDR1 and CDR2: SGHRS, YFSETQ. Trimming cost V 6 bases and J 1 base, with 14 bases left between them. The CDR3 has 14 residues. DNA for the CDR3: TGCGCCAGCATCCCCGGGACGGAGTCCTACGAGCAGTACGTC. Translated: CASIPGTESYEQYV.

The sample holds many counts of this clonotype. The rearrangement links TRBV5-1 to TRBJ2-7, with 7 bases identical to TRBD1. CDR3 length: 14 residues. Germline CDR1 and CDR2: SGHRS and YFSETQ. J gave up 4 bases and V 0 bases, and 4 bases lay outside the gene matches. CDR3 sequence (DNA): TGCGCCAGCAGCTTGGGGGTACAGGGGTACGAGCAGTACTTC. It encodes CASSLGVQGYEQYF.

This clonotype came up many times. V and J are TRBV7-2 and TRBJ2-5, with unresolved D. The germline CDR1 and CDR2 sequences are SGHTA and FQGNSA. Trimming took off 5 bases at V and 4 bases at J, with 14 bases between the two ends. This CDR3 has 14 amino acids. The CDR3 DNA reads as TGTGCCAGCAGCCAACCCCCCCGCCTAGAGACCCAGTACTTC. This encodes CASSQPPRLETQYF.

This clonotype was recorded a few times. The chain is built from TRBV6-5 and TRBJ2-3; D uncertain. V was cut by 0 bases and J by 2 bases, with 9 bases left in between. CDR1 is MNHEY, CDR2 SVGAGI, per germline. This CDR3 has 15 residues. The CDR3 nucleotides are TGTGCCAGCAGTTACTCGTCGCGCTACACAGATACGCAGTATTTT. As protein: CASSYSSRYTDTQYF.

This clonotype was detected ten times or more. This chain joins TRBV20-1 and TRBJ2-7; 7 bases are a match to TRBD1. V trimming: 5 bases; J trimming: 5 bases; junction bases outside the gene matches: 6. The CDR3 has 12 amino acids. Germline CDR1 and CDR2: DFQATT and SNEGSKA (reference sequence). The CDR3 DNA reads as TGCAGTGCTCCCCGTGGGACAGACGAGCAGTACGTC. This translates into CSAPRGTDEQYV.

This clonotype was detected many times. CDR3 sequence: CAWGDRGQADTQYF. CDR3 coding DNA: TGTGCCTGGGGGGACAGGGGGCAGGCAGATACGCAGTATTTT. V is TRBV30 and J is TRBJ2-3, with TRBD1 matching 12 bases. The CDR3 covers 14 residues. CDR1 is GTSNPN, CDR2 SVGIG, per germline (reference sequence). J was trimmed by 4 bases and V by 5 bases; bases with no gene match: 4.

This clonotype was picked up a small number of times. This rearrangement joins TRBV4-1 to TRBJ1-6; D perhaps matches TRBD1 (6 bases). Trimming left V 0 bases short and J 17 bases short, with 14 bases between. The CDR3 spans 13 residues. Germline V gene lookup returns CDR1 MGHRA and CDR2 YSYEKL. The CDR3 DNA follows: TGCGCCAGCAGCCAAGACGGGACACGGGCAGTCCACTTT. Encoded protein: CASSQDGTRAVHF.

The rearrangement uses TRBV20-1 and TRBJ2-1, with a possible D match to TRBD2 (5 bases). The CDR3 has 11 amino acids. The germline V gene has CDR1 DFQATT and CDR2 SNEGSKA (reference sequence). Trimming took off 5 bases at V and 7 bases at J, with 9 bases between the two ends. DNA of the CDR3: TGCAGTGCTCTTCCGGGGAATGAGCAGTTCTTC. It codes for CSALPGNEQFF.

Turning to this clonotype: Germline and junction disagree at one end, which may indicate a read error. The rearrangement uses TRBV5-6 and TRBJ2-7; TRBD2 aligns across 7 bases. The CDR3 is 14 residues long. The germline gives CDR1 SGHDT, CDR2 YYEEEE. For the CDR3, the DNA is TGTGCCAGCAGTTTGGGGGGGGGTTGGTACGAGCAGTACTTC. Translating it yields CASSLGGGWYEQYF.

This clonotype was recorded a few times. The chain uses TRBV5-1 and TRBJ1-1; 12 bases align to TRBD1. V lost 0 bases, J lost 3 bases, and 6 bases stayed unmatched. CDR1 is SGHRS and CDR2 is YFSETQ in the germline V gene. The CDR3 extends over 17 amino acids. CDR3 coding DNA: TGCGCCAGCAGCTTGGTCGGGACAGGGGGCGCGTACACTGAAGCTTTCTTT. It translates to CASSLVGTGGAYTEAFF.

This clonotype has ten or more counts. This chain uses TRBV7-2 with TRBJ2-1; D uncertain. The germline V and J ends were trimmed by 1 base and 7 bases, with 5 bases remaining between them. Germline V gene data show CDR1 as SGHTA and CDR2 as FQGNSA. The CDR3 contains 12 residues. This CDR3 is CASSLVSNEQFF. CDR3 bases: TGTGCCAGCAGCTTAGTTTCAAATGAGCAGTTCTTC.

This clonotype showed up many times. V gene TRBV5-8 combines with J gene TRBJ2-1; tentatively, D is TRBD2 (5 bases). Germline loops: CDR1 SGHTS, CDR2 YDEGEE. CDR3 length: 15 amino acids. Deletions cut 4 bases from V and 0 bases from J, with 11 bases between. The CDR3 DNA is TGTGCCAGCAGCCGCCTAGGGAGCTCCTACAATGAGCAGTTCTTC. This gives the protein CASSRLGSSYNEQFF. The whole variable domain, remainder taken from reference TRBV5-8 and TRBJ2-1, is EAGVTQSPTHLIKTRGQQATLRCSPISGHTSVYWYQQALGLGLQFLLWYDEGEERNRGNFPPRFSGRQFPNYSSELNVNALELEDSALYLCASSRLGSSYNEQFFGPGTRLTVL.

This clonotype was found many times. In DNA, the CDR3 is TGCGCCAGCAGCGCTACGCTACAGGGTCCCTACGAGCAGTACTTC. It specifies CASSATLQGPYEQYF. The rearrangement links TRBV5-1 to TRBJ2-7, with D tentatively TRBD1 (6 bases). Germline CDR1 is SGHRS and CDR2 is YFSETQ. Trimming left V 4 bases short and J 2 bases short, with 16 bases between. This CDR3 region has 15 residues.

In its sample, this clonotype was seen many times. This chain joins TRBV4-2 and TRBJ2-5; 9 nucleotides match TRBD1. Germline CDR1 reads LGHNA; CDR2 reads YNFKEQ. This CDR3 contains 16 residues. J was trimmed by 4 bases and V by 2 bases; bases with no gene match: 8. CDR3 in DNA: TGTGCCAGCAGCCAAAGCGGGGACAGGGCTGGAGAGACCCAGTACTTC. Translation: CASSQSGDRAGETQYF.

This clonotype was recorded many times. V usage is TRBV5-1 and J usage is TRBJ2-2, with 10 positions matching TRBD1. The J segment lost 2 bases and the V segment lost 4 bases, leaving 8 bases of the junction unmatched. Per germline, CDR1 SGHRS and CDR2 YFSETQ. The CDR3 covers 17 residues. This CDR3 reads CASSLDDRGQNTGELFF. The CDR3 DNA sequence: TGCGCCAGCAGCCTGGATGACAGGGGGCAAAACACCGGGGAGCTGTTTTTT.

This clonotype was recorded at least ten times. The gene calls are TRBV7-6 and TRBJ2-3, with D possibly called TRBD1 or TRBD2 (6 bases each). This CDR3 is built from 15 residues. In germline, CDR1 is SGHVS, CDR2 FNYEAQ. The ends were cut back, 2 bases at V and 4 bases at J, with 13 bases in the middle. CDR3 nucleotides: TGTGCCAGCAGCTTATCCGGGGGCGGTCCAGATACGCAGTATTTT. It encodes CASSLSGGGPDTQYF.

The table lists this clonotype with many counts. The rearrangement joins TRBV11-2 to TRBJ2-3; D gene ambiguous. Trimming shortened V by 2 bases and J by 3 bases, and 18 bases separated the two germline ends. This CDR3 spans 17 amino acids. CDR1 is SGHAT and CDR2 is FQNNGV in the germline V gene. The CDR3 bases are TGTGCCAGCAGCTTATTCGGACCCGGGTTTAAGACAGATACGCAGTATTTT. Residues: CASSLFGPGFKTDTQYF.

This clonotype was counted only a few times. This chain's CDR3 is CASSLVGPAEQFF. CDR3 coding DNA: TGTGCCAGCAGCTTAGTGGGCCCAGCAGAGCAGTTCTTC. The chain combines TRBV7-9 with TRBJ2-1; D unclear. The CDR3 is 13 amino acids. V was shortened by 1 base and J by 10 bases, with 11 bases between the two germline ends. Germline lookup yields CDR1 SEHNR and CDR2 FQNEAQ (reference sequence).

This clonotype came up a few times. The V call is TRBV6-2 or TRBV6-3, the J call TRBJ2-5; D unclear. The CDR3 is made up of 16 amino acids. The V and J ends lost 2 bases and 2 bases respectively, with 15 bases between them. Germline-derived CDR1 and CDR2 are MNHEY and SVGEGT. In nucleotides, the CDR3 is TGTGCCAGCAGTTACCGGGTAGGCAGGTCGCAAGAGACCCAGTACTTC. Its protein is CASSYRVGRSQETQYF.

V is TRBV5-5 and J is TRBJ2-7, with D unclear. This CDR3 is 14 amino acids long. The germline V gene encodes CDR1 SGHKS and CDR2 YYEKEE (reference sequence). Trimming removed 1 base at V and 2 bases at J, with 10 bases between. CDR3 region: CASSLKGNPYEQYF. CDR3 DNA sequence: TGTGCCAGCAGCTTGAAAGGGAACCCCTACGAGCAGTACTTC.

At least ten counts were recorded for this clonotype. The J gene is TRBJ1-5, the V gene TRBV7-9; the D gene is possibly TRBD1 (5 bases). This CDR3 has 15 residues. V was shortened by 3 bases and J by 3 bases, with 12 bases between the two germline ends. Germline V gives CDR1 SEHNR, CDR2 FQNEAQ (reference sequence). The CDR3 coding sequence is TGTGCCAGCAGCTTTTTCTCAGGGATCAATCAGCCCCAGCATTTT. As protein: CASSFFSGINQPQHF.

The chain couples TRBV27 to TRBJ2-7, with D possibly matching TRBD1 (6 bases). The germline V and J ends were trimmed by 2 bases and 0 bases, with 11 bases remaining between them. Germline CDR1 MNHEY, CDR2 SMNVEV (reference sequence). The CDR3 length is 15 residues. CDR3 loop: CASSLTGISSYEQYF. The CDR3 DNA reads as TGTGCCAGCAGTTTAACAGGGATTAGCTCCTACGAGCAGTACTTC.